This TCR beta chain was identified in a study of blood T cell repertoires in COVID-19. Study information: Acute and convalescent COVID-19 samples came from the United States, Italy and Spain. PBMCs, B-cell-depleted T cells, or T cells were the source of the cDNA or gDNA that made up the material.

Methods used by the authors: Estimation of nucleated cell counts was performed using reference gene primer amplification. Sequencing used immunoSEQ multiplex PCR; TCRdb keeps in-frame clones, though not all of them. V, J and clone size reflect that table, while D and trimming were determined from the DNA. The table lists 200,000 to 250,000 clones, 80% of them singletons. The V end lost 3 bases, the J end lost 4 bases, and 15 bases lay between the germline ends. The CDR3 contains 15 residues. The germline gives CDR1 MNHEY, CDR2 SVGAGI. The rearrangement joins TRBV6-5 to TRBJ1-1, with D maybe TRBD1 (5 bases). Sequencing was carried out using peripheral blood. The origin of this receptor is a woman in her 70s with acute or convalescent COVID-19. The CDR3 DNA is TGTGCCAGCAGTTATAATTCGGGGGGGAGCACTGAAGCTTTCTTT. Translated, it gives CASSYNSGGSTEAFF.